These T cell receptor beta chains were read from a single sample in a study of shared T cell receptors in the human thymus. Clones were read by immunoSEQ multiplex PCR, and TCRdb kept only the in-frame ones, dropping some. The table includes hundreds of thousands of clones, 87% detected once. This sample was also put to use in a study of human thymus T cells.

Sequences were obtained from thymocytes. The receptors originated from a boy under two years old with a congenital heart defect. The conserved cysteine and the conserved F or W are not part of the CDR3 here. The order of the fields is J gene, V gene, CDR3 length, CDR3 protein.

TRBJ1-2 | TRBV5-1 | 11 | ASSPWRAYGYT
TRBJ1-2 | TRBV30 | 10 | AWLTGGEGYT
TRBJ1-2 | TRBV7-3 | 13 | ASSSWTVSNYGYT
TRBJ2-1 | TRBV7-9 | 15 | ASSRPMGGLVYNEQF
TRBJ1-1 | TRBV5-4 | 15 | ASSFRGYPQMNTEAF
TRBJ2-3 | TRBV30 | 13 | AWSSRGGVRDTQY
TRBJ2-2 | TRBV4-3 | 14 | ASSHLSGRKAGELF
TRBJ2-7 | TRBV4-2 | 16 | ASSQERLAGYIPYEQY
TRBJ2-7 | TRBV19 | 14 | ASSKRTSGSHYEQY
TRBJ1-2 | TRBV12-5 | 14 | ASGLVLNHSDYGYT
TRBJ2-1 | TRBV11-2 | 15 | ASSLRPLAGGYNEQF
TRBJ1-5 | TRBV28 | 19 | ASVPFPFTGVRAPSNQPQH
TRBJ2-7 | TRBV30 | 8 | AWSKQKQY
TRBJ1-4 | TRBV14 | 13 | ASSQRGSGVEKLF
TRBJ2-1 | TRBV28 | 16 | ASSFQGGGSRTDNEQF
TRBJ2-7 | TRBV28 | 12 | ASSSEDYTYEQY
TRBJ2-7 | TRBV19 | 13 | ASSIAHRGPYEQY
TRBJ2-7 | TRBV5-1 | 17 | ASSFDYGLAGALRREQY
TRBJ2-7 | TRBV27 | 13 | ASSLFVDRAYEQY
TRBJ2-3 | TRBV7-3 | 14 | ASRFGGFLVTDTQY
TRBJ2-2 | TRBV7-8 | 14 | ASSPFRDTNTGELF
TRBJ1-1 | TRBV2 | 12 | ASSHAGNSTEAF
TRBJ2-7 | TRBV5-1 | 15 | ASSLAGLAGSSYEQY
TRBJ2-1 | TRBV5-1 | 15 | ASSLVVGGSKYNEQF
TRBJ2-5 | TRBV14 | 13 | ASSQDQDLRETQY
TRBJ1-5 | TRBV19 | 14 | ASSIRDSYSNQPQH
TRBJ2-7 | TRBV4-1 | 13 | ASSQGTGGDYEQY
TRBJ1-2 | TRBV28 | 10 | AHSGTQNGYT
TRBJ2-2 | TRBV10-3 | 14 | AISDRRGPNTGELF
TRBJ1-5 | TRBV27 | 14 | ASSSRQGDSNQPQH
TRBJ2-1 | TRBV9 | 12 | ASSGDRGSHEQF